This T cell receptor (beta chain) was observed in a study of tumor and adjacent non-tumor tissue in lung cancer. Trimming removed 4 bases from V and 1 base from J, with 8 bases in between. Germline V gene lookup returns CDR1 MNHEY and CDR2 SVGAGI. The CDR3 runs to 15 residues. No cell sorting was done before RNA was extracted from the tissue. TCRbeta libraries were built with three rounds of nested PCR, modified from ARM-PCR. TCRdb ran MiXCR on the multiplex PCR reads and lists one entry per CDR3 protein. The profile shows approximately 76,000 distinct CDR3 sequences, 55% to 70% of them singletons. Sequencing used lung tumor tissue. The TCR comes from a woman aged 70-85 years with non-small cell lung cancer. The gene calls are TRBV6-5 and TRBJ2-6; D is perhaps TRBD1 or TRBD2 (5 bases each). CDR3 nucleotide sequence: TGTGCCAGCAGTTCCTGGGGGTCTGGGGCCAACGTCCTGACTTTC. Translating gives CASSSWGSGANVLTF.